This TCR beta chain was identified during a study of blood T cell repertoires in COVID-19. TCRdb keeps only in-frame clones here, not all; method: immunoSEQ multiplex PCR. The data show roughly 380,000 clones, around nine tenths seen once. Looked up from germline, CDR1 is ENHRY and CDR2 is SYGVKD. V was pared by 3 bases and J by 1 base, with 12 bases between. The CDR3 length is 15 residues. Participants were aged about 18 to 100 years from more than 20 US areas. Exposed volunteers were people who met a COVID-19 case within 2 weeks before study entry. The sequenced sample was PBMCs or T cells enriched from blood (not recorded which). The chain employs TRBV10-3 and TRBJ1-1, with D tentatively TRBD1 (5 bases). This clonotype originated in a woman in her 30s who had been exposed to COVID-19. CDR3 DNA sequence: TGTGCCATCAGTGACCGGGGGGAGGGGAACACTGAAGCTTTCTTT. It specifies CAISDRGEGNTEAFF.